One sample yielded the 14 T cell receptor beta chains listed below, sequenced in a study of blood T cell repertoires in COVID-19. Assay used: immunoSEQ multiplex PCR; TCRdb lists only in-frame clones, some missing. The sample lists around 150,000 clones, approximately 84% seen once, with approximately 15% in the top ten. Sequencing input: peripheral blood. These receptors all come from a woman of 80 years or more with acute or convalescent COVID-19.

Only a few counts were recorded for this clone. The J gene is TRBJ2-7, the V gene TRBV19; 9 bases match TRBD2. This CDR3 spans 15 amino acids. The J segment lost 7 bases and the V segment lost 4 bases, leaving 11 bases of the junction unmatched. Per the germline V gene, CDR1 is LNHDA and CDR2 is SQIVND (reference sequence). CDR3 bases: TGTGCCAGTAGTACCGTAAGCGGGAGGAGGAGTGAGCAGTACTTC. Protein sequence: CASSTVSGRRSEQYF.

J is TRBJ1-1 and V is TRBV3-1 (or the pseudogene TRBV3-2); 8 bases are a match to TRBD1. Germline CDR1 is LGHDT and CDR2 is YNNKEL (reference sequence). This CDR3 comprises 14 residues. The ends lost 6 bases at V and 4 bases at J; junction bases unmatched: 7. The DNA for the CDR3 is TGTGCCAGCAGTGGAGAGGGGACAGGCACTGAAGCTTTCTTT. Its protein is CASSGEGTGTEAFF.

The table lists this clone with a few counts. The chain uses TRBV7-9 and TRBJ2-5; 8 nucleotides align to TRBD1. The V and J ends lost 5 bases and 5 bases, in that order; junction bases with no gene match: 4. This CDR3 has 13 residues. Germline assignment: CDR1 SEHNR and CDR2 FQNEAQ (reference sequence). The CDR3 nucleotides are TGTGCCAGCAGCATCCAGGGGGCTGAGACCCAGTACTTC. Protein: CASSIQGAETQYF.

This chain joins TRBV15 and TRBJ1-6; D possibly corresponds to TRBD1 (5 bases). V was clipped by 5 bases and J by 10 bases, with 9 bases between them. Germline loops: CDR1 LNHNV, CDR2 YYDKDF (reference sequence). The CDR3 is 12 residues long. The CDR3 region is CATSPGGSPLHF. Written as DNA, the CDR3 is TGTGCCACCAGCCCGGGGGGATCACCCCTCCACTTT. The complete variable domain, with remaining parts taken from reference TRBV15 and TRBJ1-6, reads DAMVIQNPRYQVTQFGKPVTLSCSQTLNHNVMYWYQQKSSQAPKLLFHYYDKDFNNEADTPDNFQSRRPNTSFCFLDIRSPGLGDTAMYLCATSPGGSPLHFGNGTRLTVT.

This chain connects TRBV28 to TRBJ2-7, with 8 bases lining up with TRBD1. Trimming at V came to 7 bases and at J to 5 bases, leaving 13 bases not matched to a gene. Germline V gives CDR1 MDHEN, CDR2 SYDVKM. The CDR3 runs to 15 residues. The CDR3 region has the DNA TGTGCCAGCACCTCGCCCCGGGACAGGAATGACGAGCAGTACTTC. This codes for CASTSPRDRNDEQYF. Full variable domain (missing parts from reference TRBV28 and TRBJ2-7): DVKVTQSSRYLVKRTGEKVFLECVQDMDHENMFWYRQDPGLGLRLIYFSYDVKMKEKGDIPEGYSVSREKKERFSLILESASTNQTSMYLCASTSPRDRNDEQYFGPGTRLTVT.

This clone was found once. This sequence joins TRBV27 and TRBJ2-3; TRBD2 agrees at 12 bases. V shed 6 bases and J 4 bases; nucleotides not matched to a gene: 8. CDR3 length: 16 residues. Germline assignment: CDR1 MNHEY and CDR2 SMNVEV (reference sequence). CDR3 DNA sequence: TGTGCCAGCAGGATCCTGACTAGCGGGGGAGCAGATACGCAGTATTTT. It encodes CASRILTSGGADTQYF.

The chain has TRBV28 and TRBJ1-1; 9 bases align to TRBD1. Losses at the gene ends were 6 bases for V and 0 bases for J; bases not matched to a gene: 8. CDR3 length: 16 residues. Per the germline V gene, CDR1 is MDHEN and CDR2 is SYDVKM. The CDR3 nucleotides are TGTGCCAGCAGCCCCCGGGGGACAGGGCTGAACACTGAAGCTTTCTTT. Residues: CASSPRGTGLNTEAFF.

The V call is TRBV5-4, the J call TRBJ1-1; D possibly corresponds to TRBD1 (5 bases). V was pared by 4 bases and J by 3 bases, with 16 bases between. CDR3 size: 15 residues. Germline lookup yields CDR1 SGHNT and CDR2 YYREEE (reference sequence). In nucleotides, the CDR3 is TGTGCCAGCAGCAGGAAGGTAGCAGGGCACACTGAAGCTTTCTTT. Translation: CASSRKVAGHTEAFF.

V gene TRBV28 combines with J gene TRBJ1-5; a possible D gene is TRBD1 (6 bases). CDR1 MDHEN and CDR2 SYDVKM come from the germline V gene. CDR3 size: 14 residues. V dropped 5 bases and J dropped 2 bases, with 10 bases sitting between them. CDR3 nucleotide sequence: TGTGCCAGCAGTATGGGACAAGGCAATCAGCCCCAGCATTTT. Translating gives CASSMGQGNQPQHF.

In DNA form, the CDR3 reads TGTGCCAGCAGTTACGCGGGAGGGCCCGGAGAGCAGTACTTC. It is translated as CASSYAGGPGEQYF. V usage is TRBV6-5 and J usage is TRBJ2-7; the match to TRBD2 covers 9 bases. Germline CDR1 is MNHEY and CDR2 is SVGAGI. With V trimmed by 2 bases and J by 7 bases, 6 bases remained unmatched. The CDR3 covers 14 residues.

This rearrangement joins TRBV10-3 to TRBJ2-5, with D perhaps matching TRBD1 (6 bases). With 8 bases removed from V and 1 base from J, the gap between germline ends came to 17 bases. The length of the CDR3 is 15 residues. Germline V gene sequence: CDR1 ENHRY, CDR2 SYGVKD. The chain's CDR3 is CAIRGAGTTQETQYF. DNA for the CDR3: TGTGCCATCCGGGGAGCCGGGACAACCCAAGAGACCCAGTACTTC.

This chain links TRBV6-5 with TRBJ1-1; a weak D match, TRBD1 (6 bases). CDR3 length equals 13 residues. V gave up 2 bases and J gave up 4 bases, with 8 bases separating them. Germline V lookup: CDR1 MNHEY, CDR2 SVGAGI. The CDR3 nucleotides read TGTGCCAGCAGTTACGGACAGATCACTGAAGCTTTCTTT. It codes for CASSYGQITEAFF.

The table lists this clone with a few counts. DNA of the CDR3: TGTGCCAGTAGTTCAGGACAGGGTTATGGTGATTCACCCCTCCACTTT. Translation gives CASSSGQGYGDSPLHF. This rearrangement joins TRBV19 to TRBJ1-6; 8 bases map to TRBD1. Germline values: CDR1 LNHDA, CDR2 SQIVND (reference sequence). Trimming at V came to 5 bases and at J to 8 bases, leaving 11 bases not matched to a gene. This CDR3 contains 16 residues.

The rearrangement links TRBV11-2 to TRBJ2-3; unclear D gene. Trimming left V 5 bases short and J 0 bases short, with 15 bases between. CDR1 is SGHAT and CDR2 is FQNNGV in the germline V gene. CDR3 length equals 16 residues. This CDR3 is CASSSPVRRSTDTQYF. The CDR3 nucleotides are TGTGCCAGCAGCAGTCCGGTCCGCAGGAGCACAGATACGCAGTATTTT.